This T cell receptor beta chain was captured in a study of cytomegalovirus exposure and HLA in healthy donors. Overall study findings and caveats: Most TCR beta V segments were productive about 90% or about 30% of the time in an earlier analysis. A later analysis reportedly found that, within productive TCRs, an Asian-associated ancestry cluster had fewer N-insertions than the mean observed across the roughly 730 donors. Later, an analysis found that common viral pathogens appeared to be linked with several of the most significant clusters.

Vbeta (60) and Jbeta (13) primers were used in the PCR. Authors' analysis steps: The count from a later analysis was 79 million or so unique TCR beta chains, roughly 11 million of them shared. Sequencing used immunoSEQ multiplex PCR; TCRdb keeps in-frame clones, though not all of them. V and J calls and clone size are given by that table; D and trimming were obtained from the DNA. The sample yields over 100,000 clones, approximately 74% seen once. Per germline, CDR1 SQVTM and CDR2 ANQGSEA. This CDR3 has 14 residues. Worth noting for this clone: What it binds is not known.

The sequence was obtained from a male donor in good health and CMV-seronegative. Sequenced sample: PBMCs. The chain has TRBV29-1 and TRBJ2-5; D is uncertain. The J call is in doubt because the DNA end fits TRBJ2-7 better. The CDR3 reads CSVHGHDNPYEQYF. CDR3 coding DNA: TGCAGCGTGCACGGCCACGACAACCCCTACGAGCAGTACTTC.